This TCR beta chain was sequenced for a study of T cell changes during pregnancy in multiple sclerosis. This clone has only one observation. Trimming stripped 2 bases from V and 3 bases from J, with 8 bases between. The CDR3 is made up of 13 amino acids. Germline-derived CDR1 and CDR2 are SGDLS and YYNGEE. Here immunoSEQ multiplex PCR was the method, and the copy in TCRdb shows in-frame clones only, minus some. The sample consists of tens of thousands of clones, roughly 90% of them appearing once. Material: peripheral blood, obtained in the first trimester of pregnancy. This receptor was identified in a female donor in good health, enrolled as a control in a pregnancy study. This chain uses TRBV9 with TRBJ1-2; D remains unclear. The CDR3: CASSVSTDYGYTF. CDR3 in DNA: TGTGCCAGCAGCGTTAGTACAGACTATGGCTACACCTTC.